Presented here are 8 T cell receptor beta chains from one specimen sequenced in a study of shared clonotypes between healthy human individuals. TCRdb keeps only in-frame clones here, not all; method: immunoSEQ multiplex PCR. The sample has roughly 1,600,000 clones; around 98.5% are singletons. Sequencing was done on a sample of naive CD4+ T cells sorted from blood. Subset described: CD45RA+ positively selected. The receptors were sampled from a man younger than 40 in good health.

The count of this clone is one. V is TRBV7-2 and J is TRBJ1-3; TRBD1 matches at 9 bases. Germline V lookup: CDR1 SGHTA, CDR2 FQGNSA. Trimming at V came to 3 bases and at J to 5 bases, leaving 5 bases not matched to a gene. The CDR3 contains 15 residues. This CDR3 reads CASSFTGTGRNTIYF. The CDR3 region has the DNA TGTGCCAGCAGCTTTACCGGGACAGGGAGAAACACCATATATTTT.

A single count supports this clone. The V and J genes are TRBV28 and TRBJ1-2, with 8 bases fitting TRBD1. The J segment lost 4 bases and the V segment lost 8 bases, leaving 9 bases of the junction unmatched. Germline loops: CDR1 MDHEN, CDR2 SYDVKM. CDR3 length: 14 residues. CDR3 bases: TGTGCCAGCTCGGGTGGGACAGGAGGCTATGGCTACACCTTC. It codes for CASSGGTGGYGYTF.

This rearrangement joins TRBV9 to TRBJ2-7; 8 bases match TRBD2. V was pared by 1 base and J by 3 bases, with 6 bases of the junction left unmatched. CDR3 size: 15 residues. CDR1 and CDR2 from the germline V gene are SGDLS and YYNGEE. The CDR3 DNA reads as TGTGCCAGCAGCGTAAGCGGGAGTTCCGACTACGAGCAGTACTTC. This sequence encodes CASSVSGSSDYEQYF.

J is TRBJ2-2 and V is TRBV18, with 10 bases identical to TRBD2. The CDR3 spans 16 residues. J gave up 1 base and V 3 bases, and 2 bases lay outside the gene matches. Germline assignment: CDR1 KGHSH and CDR2 LQKENI. CDR3 sequence (DNA): TGTGCCAGCTCACCTTGGACTAGCGGGAACACCGGGGAGCTGTTTTTT. Protein product: CASSPWTSGNTGELFF.

The chain uses TRBV5-1 and TRBJ2-7; the D gene could be TRBD1 or TRBD2 (5 bases each). The CDR3 totals 13 residues. From germline, CDR1 is SGHRS and CDR2 YFSETQ. The germline V and J ends were trimmed by 4 bases and 5 bases, with 13 bases remaining between them. CDR3 loop: CASSLVGTNEQYF. In nucleotides, the CDR3 is TGCGCCAGCAGCCTGGTTGGGACCAACGAGCAGTACTTC.

V usage is TRBV5-5 and J usage is TRBJ2-5; D remains unclear. V was cut by 1 base and J by 5 bases, with 18 bases left in between. Germline CDR1 reads SGHKS; CDR2 reads YYEKEE (reference sequence). This CDR3 has 16 amino acids. In DNA, the CDR3 is TGTGCCAGCAGCTTGCCCCCCGTTTGGGTTTCGGAGACCCAGTACTTC. It yields the protein CASSLPPVWVSETQYF.

This clone was seen once. V gene TRBV9 combines with J gene TRBJ2-1, with a tentative D call TRBD2 (6 bases). The germline V and J ends were trimmed by 2 bases and 0 bases, with 15 bases remaining between them. Looked up from germline, CDR1 is SGDLS and CDR2 is YYNGEE. This CDR3 is 17 amino acids long. CDR3 protein: CASSVDGRGNSYNEQFF. Here the CDR3 DNA reads TGTGCCAGCAGCGTTGATGGGCGGGGTAACTCCTACAATGAGCAGTTCTTC.

J is TRBJ2-7 and V is TRBV25-1; 7 bases map to TRBD1. The V gene's germline CDR1 is MGHDK and CDR2 SYGVNS. CDR3 size: 15 residues. Germline trimming cut 5 bases from V and 8 bases from J; bases unmatched to any gene: 15. In DNA form, the CDR3 reads TGTGCCAGCAGTTCCCCCAGGGGGTACTTACATCAGCAGTACTTC. Amino acid sequence: CASSSPRGYLHQQYF.